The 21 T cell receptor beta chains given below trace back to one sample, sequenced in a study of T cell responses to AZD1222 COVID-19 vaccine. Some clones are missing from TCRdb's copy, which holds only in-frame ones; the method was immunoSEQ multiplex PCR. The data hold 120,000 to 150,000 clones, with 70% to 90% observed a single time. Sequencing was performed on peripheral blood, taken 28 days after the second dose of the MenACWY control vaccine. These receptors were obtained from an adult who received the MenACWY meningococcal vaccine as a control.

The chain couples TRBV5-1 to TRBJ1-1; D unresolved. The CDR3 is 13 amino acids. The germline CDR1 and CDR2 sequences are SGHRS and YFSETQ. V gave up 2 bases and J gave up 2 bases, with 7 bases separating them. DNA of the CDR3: TGCGCCAGCAGCTTTCAGGTTAACACTGAAGCTTTCTTT. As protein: CASSFQVNTEAFF.

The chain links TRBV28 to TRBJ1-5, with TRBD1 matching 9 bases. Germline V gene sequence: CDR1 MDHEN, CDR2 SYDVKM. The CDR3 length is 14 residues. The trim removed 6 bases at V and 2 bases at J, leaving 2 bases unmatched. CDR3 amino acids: CASRQGAGNQPQHF. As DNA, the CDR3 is TGTGCCAGCAGACAGGGGGCTGGCAATCAGCCCCAGCATTTT.

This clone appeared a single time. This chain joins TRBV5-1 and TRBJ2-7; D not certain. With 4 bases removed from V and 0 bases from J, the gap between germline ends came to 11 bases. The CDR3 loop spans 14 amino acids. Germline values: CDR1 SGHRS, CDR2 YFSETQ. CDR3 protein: CASSLRVGSYEQYF. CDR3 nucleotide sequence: TGCGCCAGCAGCCTACGGGTGGGCTCCTACGAGCAGTACTTC.

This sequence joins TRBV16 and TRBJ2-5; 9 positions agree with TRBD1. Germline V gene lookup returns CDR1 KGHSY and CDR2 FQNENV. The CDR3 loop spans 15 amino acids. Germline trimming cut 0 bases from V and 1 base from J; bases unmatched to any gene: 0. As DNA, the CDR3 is TGTGCCAGCAGCCAATCGGGACAGGGCCAAGAGACCCAGTACTTC. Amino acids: CASSQSGQGQETQYF. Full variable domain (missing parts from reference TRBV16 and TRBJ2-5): GEEVAQTPKHLVRGEGQKAKLYCAPIKGHSYVFWYQQVLKNEFKFLISFQNENVFDETGMPKERFSAKCLPNSPCSLEIQATKLEDSAVYFCASSQSGQGQETQYFGPGTRLLVL.

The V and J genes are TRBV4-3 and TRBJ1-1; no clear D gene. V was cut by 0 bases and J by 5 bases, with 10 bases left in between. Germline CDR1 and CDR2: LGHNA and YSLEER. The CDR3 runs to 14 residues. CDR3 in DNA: TGCGCCAGCAGCCAAGAGTCGGCAGGTACTGAAGCTTTCTTT. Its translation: CASSQESAGTEAFF.

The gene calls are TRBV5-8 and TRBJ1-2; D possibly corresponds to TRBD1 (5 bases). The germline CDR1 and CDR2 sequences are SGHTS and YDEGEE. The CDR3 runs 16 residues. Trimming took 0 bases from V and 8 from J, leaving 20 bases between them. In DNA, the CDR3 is TGTGCCAGCAGCTTGGGACAGCCCTCCCTCGTCCGGGGCTACACCTTC. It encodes CASSLGQPSLVRGYTF.

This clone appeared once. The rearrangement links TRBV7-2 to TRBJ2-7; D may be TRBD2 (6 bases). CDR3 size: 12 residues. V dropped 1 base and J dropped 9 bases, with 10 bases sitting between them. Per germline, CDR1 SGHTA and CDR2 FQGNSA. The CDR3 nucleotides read TGTGCCAGCAGCTTAGAACTAGCAGGGCAGTACTTC. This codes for CASSLELAGQYF.

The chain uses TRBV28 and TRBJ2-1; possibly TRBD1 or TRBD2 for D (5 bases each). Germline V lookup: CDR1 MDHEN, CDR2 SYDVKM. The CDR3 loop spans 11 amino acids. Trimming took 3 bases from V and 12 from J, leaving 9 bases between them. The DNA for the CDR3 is TGTGCCAGCAGTTTTTCCGGGACGCAGTTCTTC. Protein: CASSFSGTQFF.

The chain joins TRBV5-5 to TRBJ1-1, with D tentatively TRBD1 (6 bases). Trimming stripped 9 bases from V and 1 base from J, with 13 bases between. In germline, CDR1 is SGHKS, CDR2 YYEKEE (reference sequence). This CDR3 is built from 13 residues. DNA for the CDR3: TGTGCCACTTCCATACAGGGGAACACTGAAGCTTTCTTT. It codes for CATSIQGNTEAFF.

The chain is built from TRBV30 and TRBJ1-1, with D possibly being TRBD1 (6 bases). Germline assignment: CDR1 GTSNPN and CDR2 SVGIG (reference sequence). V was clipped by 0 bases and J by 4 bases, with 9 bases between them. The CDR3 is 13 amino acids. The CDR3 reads CAWSVRGGTEAFF. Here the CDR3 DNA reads TGTGCCTGGAGTGTAAGGGGGGGCACTGAAGCTTTCTTT.

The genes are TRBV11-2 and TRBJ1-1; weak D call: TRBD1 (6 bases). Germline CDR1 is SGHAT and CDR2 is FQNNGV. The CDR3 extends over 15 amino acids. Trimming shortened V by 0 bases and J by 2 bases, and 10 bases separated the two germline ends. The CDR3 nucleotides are TGTGCCAGCAGCTTAGAAGTCAGGGGAAACACTGAAGCTTTCTTT. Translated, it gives CASSLEVRGNTEAFF.

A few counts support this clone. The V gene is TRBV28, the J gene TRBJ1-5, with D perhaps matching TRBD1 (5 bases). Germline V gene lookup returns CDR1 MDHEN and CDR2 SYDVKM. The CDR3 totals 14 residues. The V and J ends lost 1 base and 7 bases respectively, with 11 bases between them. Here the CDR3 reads CASSLSGMVQPQHF. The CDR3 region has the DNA TGTGCCAGCAGTTTATCAGGGATGGTACAGCCCCAGCATTTT.

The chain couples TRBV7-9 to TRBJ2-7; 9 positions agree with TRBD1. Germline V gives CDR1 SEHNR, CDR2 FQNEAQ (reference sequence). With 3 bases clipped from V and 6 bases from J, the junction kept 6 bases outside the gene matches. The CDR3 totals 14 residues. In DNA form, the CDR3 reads TGTGCCAGCAGCTTGACAGGGGGAATCTTCGAGCAGTACTTC. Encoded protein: CASSLTGGIFEQYF.

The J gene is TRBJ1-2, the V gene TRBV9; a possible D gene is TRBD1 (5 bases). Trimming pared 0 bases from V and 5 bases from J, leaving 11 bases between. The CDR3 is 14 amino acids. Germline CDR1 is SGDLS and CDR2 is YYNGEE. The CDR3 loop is CASSVGGIQYGYTF. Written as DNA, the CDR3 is TGTGCCAGCAGCGTAGGGGGGATTCAGTATGGCTACACCTTC.

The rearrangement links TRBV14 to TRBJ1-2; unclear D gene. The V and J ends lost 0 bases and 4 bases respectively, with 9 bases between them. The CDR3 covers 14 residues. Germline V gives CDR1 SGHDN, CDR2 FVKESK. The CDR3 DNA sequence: TGTGCCAGCAGCCAAGAGGCCAGCGTCTATGGCTACACCTTC. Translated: CASSQEASVYGYTF.

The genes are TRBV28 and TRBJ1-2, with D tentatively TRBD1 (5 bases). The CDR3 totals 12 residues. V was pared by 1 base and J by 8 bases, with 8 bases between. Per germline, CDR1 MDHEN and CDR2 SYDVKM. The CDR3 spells CASSLSGRGYTF. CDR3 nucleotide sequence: TGTGCCAGCAGTTTATCAGGGAGAGGCTACACCTTC.

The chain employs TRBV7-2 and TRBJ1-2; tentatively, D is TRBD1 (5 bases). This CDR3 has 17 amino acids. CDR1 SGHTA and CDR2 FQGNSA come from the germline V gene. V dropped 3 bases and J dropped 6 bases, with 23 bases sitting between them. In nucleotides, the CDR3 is TGTGCCAGCAGCTTCTTCGGTGGGGTGTCAGGGCGTGATGGCTACACCTTC. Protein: CASSFFGGVSGRDGYTF.

CDR3 sequence (DNA): TGTGCCAGCAGTTACGGTCAGGACAGCTATGGCTACACCTTC. Its protein product is CASSYGQDSYGYTF. The chain is built from TRBV6-2 or TRBV6-3 and TRBJ1-2; tentative D call: TRBD1 (6 bases). CDR1 and CDR2 (germline): MNHEY, SVGEGT. CDR3 length: 14 residues. V was cut by 2 bases and J by 4 bases, with 11 bases left in between.

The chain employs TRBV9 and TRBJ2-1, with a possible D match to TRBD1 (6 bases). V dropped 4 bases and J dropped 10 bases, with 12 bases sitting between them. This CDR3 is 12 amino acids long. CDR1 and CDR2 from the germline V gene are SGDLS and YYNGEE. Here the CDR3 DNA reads TGTGCCAGCAGCAGGCAGGGGAACGAGCAGTTCTTC. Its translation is CASSRQGNEQFF.

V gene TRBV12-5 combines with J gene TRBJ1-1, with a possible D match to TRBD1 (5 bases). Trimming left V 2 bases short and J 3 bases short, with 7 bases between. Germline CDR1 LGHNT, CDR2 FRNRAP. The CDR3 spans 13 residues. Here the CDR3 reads CASGLRGDTEAFF. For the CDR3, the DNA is TGTGCTAGTGGTTTGAGGGGCGACACTGAAGCTTTCTTT. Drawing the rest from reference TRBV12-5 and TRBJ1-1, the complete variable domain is DARVTQTPRHKVTEMGQEVTMRCQPILGHNTVFWYRQTMMQGLELLAYFRNRAPLDDSGMPKDRFSAEMPDATLATLKIQPSEPRDSAVYFCASGLRGDTEAFFGQGTRLTVV.

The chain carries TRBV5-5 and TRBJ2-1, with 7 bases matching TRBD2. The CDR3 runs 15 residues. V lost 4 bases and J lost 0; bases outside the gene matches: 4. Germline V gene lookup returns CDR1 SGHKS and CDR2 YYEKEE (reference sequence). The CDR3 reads CASSQRDPSYNEQFF. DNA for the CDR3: TGTGCCAGCAGCCAGCGGGACCCCTCCTACAATGAGCAGTTCTTC.